This paragraph covers one T cell receptor beta chain sequence. Profiled with immunoSEQ multiplex PCR; TCRdb holds only in-frame clones, not every one. The table records roughly 300,000 clones, around 87% of them present only once. Trimming left V 7 bases short and J 9 bases short, with 10 bases between. Germline assignment: CDR1 MDHEN and CDR2 SYDVKM. The CDR3 covers 12 residues. This sample was taken from a study of blood T cell repertoires in COVID-19. Overall study context: Specimens from acute and convalescent COVID-19 originated in the United States, Italy and Spain.

This receptor was obtained from a woman aged 45-60 years who had recovered from COVID-19. The sequenced sample was peripheral blood. This sequence joins TRBV28 and TRBJ1-6; D unresolved. The CDR3 reads CASTETPSPLHF. In DNA, the CDR3 is TGTGCCAGCACCGAGACACCTTCACCCCTCCACTTT.